This T cell receptor beta chain was obtained from a study of brain T cells in children with intractable seizures. This clone was recorded once. Its specificity is not known. As to time point: blood from clinic visit 5 months post-surgery; TSC patient then seizure free. Surgery cases with the highest brain T cell transcript signatures were chosen for sequencing. V lost 2 bases and J 2 bases, leaving 10 bases between the germline ends. The CDR3 has 16 amino acids. Germline V gives CDR1 MNHEY, CDR2 SVGAGI. This table comes from immunoSEQ multiplex PCR, and its TCRdb copy is limited to in-frame clones, with some not included. Of hundreds of thousands of clones in the sample, 93% were seen once. General observations from the study: Only CDR3 sequence similarity suggested viral specificity, without known HCMV serostatus. Absence of clones before surgery may stem from lower sequencing depth.

This material consisted of peripheral blood, taken roughly 5 months after surgery. The TCR was taken from a boy under three years old with tuberous sclerosis and intractable seizures. V gene TRBV6-5 combines with J gene TRBJ2-6; a possible D gene is TRBD1 (6 bases). The CDR3 DNA reads TGTGCCAGCAGTTACGCCGGGACAACTGGGGCCAACGTCCTGACTTTC. Translating gives CASSYAGTTGANVLTF.